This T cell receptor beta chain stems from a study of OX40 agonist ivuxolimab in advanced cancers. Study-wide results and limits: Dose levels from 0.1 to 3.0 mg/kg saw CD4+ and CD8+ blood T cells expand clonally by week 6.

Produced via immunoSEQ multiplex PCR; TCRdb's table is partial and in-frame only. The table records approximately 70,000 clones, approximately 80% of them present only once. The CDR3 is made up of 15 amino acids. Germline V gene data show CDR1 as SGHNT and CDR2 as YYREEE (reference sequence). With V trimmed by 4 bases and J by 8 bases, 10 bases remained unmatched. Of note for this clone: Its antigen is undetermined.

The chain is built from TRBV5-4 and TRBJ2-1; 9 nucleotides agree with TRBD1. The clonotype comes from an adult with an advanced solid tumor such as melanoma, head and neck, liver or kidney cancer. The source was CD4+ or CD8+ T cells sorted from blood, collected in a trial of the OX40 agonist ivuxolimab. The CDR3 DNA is TGTGCCAGCAGCCCCGGGCAGGGACAGGGCGATGAGCAGTTCTTC. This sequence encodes CASSPGQGQGDEQFF. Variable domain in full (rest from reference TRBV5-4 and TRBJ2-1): ETGVTQSPTHLIKTRGQQVTLRCSSQSGHNTVSWYQQALGQGPQFIFQYYREEENGRGNFPPRFSGLQFPNYSSELNVNALELDDSALYLCASSPGQGQGDEQFFGPGTRLTVL.